These 4 T cell receptor beta chains came from one sample sequenced in a study of cytomegalovirus exposure and HLA in healthy donors. The PCR was carried out with 60 Vbeta primers and 13 Jbeta primers. The table came from immunoSEQ multiplex PCR; TCRdb's copy has only in-frame clones and leaves some out. The sample has 95,000 to 100,000 clones, approximately 89% seen once. The sequencing input was PBMCs. The receptors here all came from a man aged 25-45 years in good health and CMV-seronegative.

The chain has TRBV30 and TRBJ2-7; 7 positions match TRBD1. V shed 1 base and J 3 bases; nucleotides not matched to a gene: 3. The CDR3 totals 13 residues. Germline CDR1 is GTSNPN and CDR2 is SVGIG (reference sequence). The CDR3 is CAWSAGTDYEQYF. The CDR3 DNA reads as TGTGCCTGGAGTGCCGGGACAGACTACGAGCAGTACTTC.

This chain connects TRBV9 to TRBJ2-5, with TRBD2 identical over 13 bases. V lost 3 bases and J lost 7; bases outside the gene matches: 6. Germline CDR1 SGDLS, CDR2 YYNGEE. The CDR3 is 15 residues long. This chain's CDR3 is CASSEGLAGRGTQYF. CDR3 nucleotide sequence: TGTGCCAGCAGCGAGGGACTAGCGGGGAGGGGGACCCAGTACTTC.

CDR3 region: CASSLLPLSGGPGDTQYF. DNA of the CDR3: TGTGCCAGCAGCCTTCTGCCCCTGTCGGGAGGGCCGGGAGATACGCAGTATTTT. The chain is built from TRBV4-2 and TRBJ2-3; TRBD2 matches 8 bases. After removal of 4 bases from V and 5 bases from J, the junction contained 17 bases not matched to a gene. CDR3 length: 18 residues. Germline CDR1 and CDR2: LGHNA and YNFKEQ.

The rearrangement uses TRBV9 and TRBJ2-3; TRBD2 might be the D (6 bases). Between the trimmed V and J ends, which lost 3 bases and 4 bases, there was a span of 21 bases. The CDR3 has 17 amino acids. Germline V gene lookup returns CDR1 SGDLS and CDR2 YYNGEE. This chain's CDR3 is CASSGPLRGRDSDTQYF. For the CDR3, the DNA is TGTGCCAGCAGCGGCCCCCTCCGAGGGCGGGATTCAGATACGCAGTATTTT.